The 5 T cell receptor beta chains reported below all come from one sample, sequenced in a study of cytomegalovirus exposure and HLA in healthy donors. With 60 Vbeta and 13 Jbeta primers, the PCR was carried out. Profiled with immunoSEQ multiplex PCR; TCRdb holds only in-frame clones, not every one. The sample includes approximately 100,000 clones, 64% seen only once; the top ten take 3% to 3.5%. The specimen was PBMCs. The source of these receptors is a man aged 60 to 75 in good health and CMV-seronegative.

The chain uses TRBV5-1 and TRBJ2-7, with 8 bases that match TRBD1. This CDR3 is 15 amino acids long. Germline V gene sequence: CDR1 SGHRS, CDR2 YFSETQ. Trimming removed 4 bases from V and 5 bases from J; junction bases left unmatched: 11. This CDR3 reads CASSDPRAGGDEQYF. In DNA form, the CDR3 reads TGCGCCAGCAGCGATCCACGGGCAGGGGGCGACGAGCAGTACTTC.

The chain carries TRBV2 and TRBJ1-1; D gene ambiguous. CDR3 length: 15 residues. Germline loops: CDR1 SNHLY, CDR2 FYNNEI. With 3 bases removed from V and 4 bases from J, the gap between germline ends came to 15 bases. CDR3 DNA sequence: TGTGCCAGCAGTGACCAGACATTGGTTGGCACTGAAGCTTTCTTT. Its translation: CASSDQTLVGTEAFF.

This clone turned up a few times. The chain links TRBV11-3 to TRBJ2-5; a possible D gene is TRBD1 (6 bases). The ends were cut back, 6 bases at V and 3 bases at J, with 14 bases in the middle. Looked up from germline, CDR1 is SGHNT and CDR2 is YENEEA. The CDR3 is made up of 14 amino acids. As DNA, the CDR3 is TGTGCCAGCAGACAGGACAGCCTAGAAGAGACCCAGTACTTC. It codes for CASRQDSLEETQYF.

The chain employs TRBV5-5 and TRBJ2-4; perhaps TRBD1 as D (6 bases). CDR1 and CDR2 from the germline V gene are SGHKS and YYEKEE (reference sequence). V was cut by 0 bases and J by 7 bases, with 14 bases left in between. CDR3 length: 15 residues. CDR3 sequence reads: CASSLEQGLKNIQYF. CDR3 sequence (DNA): TGTGCCAGCAGCTTGGAACAGGGTCTGAAGAACATTCAGTACTTC.

The rearrangement links TRBV6-5 to TRBJ2-5, with 7 bases identical to TRBD2. The length of the CDR3 is 15 residues. Germline trimming cut 6 bases from V and 0 bases from J; bases unmatched to any gene: 7. Looked up from germline, CDR1 is MNHEY and CDR2 is SVGAGI. The chain's CDR3 is CASRSSLAHQETQYF. Here the CDR3 DNA reads TGTGCCAGCAGAAGCTCACTAGCGCACCAAGAGACCCAGTACTTC.